One sample yielded the 19 T cell receptor beta chains listed below, sequenced in a study of OX40 agonist ivuxolimab in advanced cancers. Libraries were prepared by immunoSEQ multiplex PCR; TCRdb keeps only in-frame clonotypes and omits some of them. This table holds approximately 18,000 clones, 83% found once. Sequencing was performed on CD4+ or CD8+ T cells sorted from blood, taken in a trial of the OX40 agonist ivuxolimab. The receptors were sampled from an adult with an advanced solid tumor such as melanoma, head and neck, liver or kidney cancer.

Comment on this clone: The junction shows a germline mismatch at one end, possibly a read error. The chain uses TRBV5-6 and TRBJ1-1; D is unresolved. This CDR3 is 11 amino acids long. Looked up from germline, CDR1 is SGHDT and CDR2 is YYEEEE. The CDR3: CASSLNSEAFF. CDR3 coding DNA: TGTGCCAGCAGCTTGAACTCTGAAGCTTTCTTT.

The chain is built from TRBV19 and TRBJ2-7; D gene ambiguous. V lost 5 bases, J lost 2 bases, and 13 bases lay in between. The germline V gene encodes CDR1 LNHDA and CDR2 SQIVND (reference sequence). The CDR3 length is 14 residues. CDR3 amino acids: CASSSRTGPYEQYF. The CDR3, as DNA: TGTGCCAGTAGTTCTCGGACGGGTCCCTACGAGCAGTACTTC.

This clone is deemed medium-sized. The V gene is TRBV6-4, the J gene TRBJ2-1; perhaps TRBD2 as D (5 bases). The CDR3 contains 14 residues. V was pared by 6 bases and J by 8 bases, with 17 bases between. Germline assignment: CDR1 MRHNA and CDR2 SNTAGT. This CDR3 is CASRKRDGADEQFF. The CDR3 coding sequence is TGTGCCAGCAGAAAACGGGATGGTGCCGATGAGCAGTTCTTC.

The V gene is TRBV29-1, the J gene TRBJ2-5; weak D call: TRBD2 (6 bases). The CDR3 is 13 residues long. Germline V gives CDR1 SQVTM, CDR2 ANQGSEA. Trimming removed 7 bases at V and 7 bases at J, with 19 bases between. Here the CDR3 reads CSAPGTEGSTQYF. CDR3 bases: TGCAGCGCTCCCGGGACTGAGGGGTCGACCCAGTACTTC.

J is TRBJ2-1 and V is TRBV9, with a weak D call TRBD1 (5 bases). CDR1 SGDLS and CDR2 YYNGEE come from the germline V gene. The CDR3 length is 13 residues. The germline V and J ends were trimmed by 3 bases and 8 bases, with 12 bases remaining between them. CDR3 bases: TGTGCCAGCAGCGCTATTCAGGGTGATGAGCAGTTCTTC. Its protein product is CASSAIQGDEQFF.

This chain links TRBV7-2 with TRBJ2-1; possible D gene TRBD2, 6 bases. The CDR3 is 17 amino acids. V was trimmed by 1 base and J by 0 bases, leaving 13 bases between them. Germline assignment: CDR1 SGHTA and CDR2 FQGNSA. This chain's CDR3 is CASSLGLAASSYNEQFF. The CDR3 region has the DNA TGTGCCAGCAGCTTAGGCTTAGCGGCTAGCTCCTACAATGAGCAGTTCTTC.

Concerning this clone itself: This CDR3 is also generated by other DNA sequences in the sample. The chain has TRBV30 and TRBJ2-7, with D maybe TRBD2 (6 bases). V was trimmed by 5 bases and J by 6 bases, leaving 17 bases between them. Germline V gene lookup returns CDR1 GTSNPN and CDR2 SVGIG (reference sequence). This CDR3 comprises 13 residues. The DNA of the CDR3 is TGTGCCTGGGCGGGGCCCTCCGCTTCCGAGCAGTACTTC. This translates into CAWAGPSASEQYF.

CDR3: CAWSVLAGEERSSYNEQFF. CDR3 coding DNA: TGTGCCTGGAGCGTACTAGCGGGAGAAGAACGGAGCTCCTACAATGAGCAGTTCTTC. V gene TRBV30 combines with J gene TRBJ2-1, with 11 bases lining up with TRBD2. Trimming at V came to 3 bases and at J to 0 bases, leaving 13 bases not matched to a gene. The V gene's germline CDR1 is GTSNPN and CDR2 SVGIG (reference sequence). The CDR3 runs 19 residues.

The genes are TRBV11-2 and TRBJ1-1; the D gene is possibly TRBD1 (6 bases). Germline-derived CDR1 and CDR2 are SGHAT and FQNNGV. The CDR3 runs 16 residues. V shed 3 bases and J shed 10 bases, with 24 bases lying between them. In DNA, the CDR3 is TGTGCCAGCAGCTTTGCGGCAGGGGAAGGAGCAAAAGGAGCTTTCTTT. Translation gives CASSFAAGEGAKGAFF.

V is TRBV5-1 and J is TRBJ1-3; D unclear. This CDR3 comprises 15 residues. Germline assignment: CDR1 SGHRS and CDR2 YFSETQ. The V and J ends lost 0 bases and 1 base respectively, with 8 bases between them. The CDR3 DNA follows: TGCGCCAGCAGCTTGGGGGAAACATCTGGAAACACCATATATTTT. It encodes CASSLGETSGNTIYF.

The V gene is TRBV19, the J gene TRBJ2-7; D possibly corresponds to TRBD2 (5 bases). Germline CDR1 and CDR2: LNHDA and SQIVND (reference sequence). There are 14 residues in the CDR3. The V gene lost 6 bases and the J gene lost 2 bases, with 14 bases spanning the gap. In DNA, the CDR3 is TGTGCCAGTAGCTATCAGACGGGGACCTACGAGCAGTACTTC. Its protein is CASSYQTGTYEQYF.

The chain employs TRBV21-1 and TRBJ2-5. TRBV21-1 is listed as a pseudogene. The CDR3 has 17 residues. The CDR3 DNA reads as TGTGCCAGCAGCAACGCCCCGAGGGGATCTGACAACGAGACCCAGTACTTC. Encoded protein: CASSNAPRGSDNETQYF.

DNA for the CDR3: TGTGCCAGCAGCTTATCTGAGGGCGTCCAAGAGACCCAGTACTTC. This sequence encodes CASSLSEGVQETQYF. The chain has TRBV7-6 and TRBJ2-5, with D possibly TRBD2 on 5 matching bases. Germline V lookup: CDR1 SGHVS, CDR2 FNYEAQ. CDR3 length: 15 residues. Trimming left V 2 bases short and J 1 base short, with 11 bases between.

The chain employs TRBV6-1 and TRBJ2-5; D gene uncertain. Trimming pared 1 base from V and 5 bases from J, leaving 11 bases between. Looked up from germline, CDR1 is MNHNS and CDR2 is SASEGT. The CDR3 sequence is 14 residues long. CDR3 residues: CASSEGPGWETQYF. The CDR3 coding sequence is TGTGCCAGCAGTGAAGGGCCCGGGTGGGAGACCCAGTACTTC.

Remarks on this clone: The sample carries other DNA sequences with the same CDR3. The chain carries TRBV6-1 and TRBJ1-5; D unresolved. CDR3 length: 9 amino acids. Germline V gene sequence: CDR1 MNHNS, CDR2 SASEGT. V was clipped by 8 bases and J by 6 bases, with 2 bases between them. CDR3 nucleotides: TGTGCCAGCGGTCAGCCCCAGCATTTT. This codes for CASGQPQHF.

The genes are TRBV7-8 and TRBJ1-1; weak D call: TRBD1 (6 bases). The ends were cut back, 6 bases at V and 3 bases at J, with 20 bases in the middle. CDR1 SGHVS and CDR2 FQNEAQ come from the germline V gene. The CDR3 totals 16 residues. The CDR3: CASRGNRDVGYTEAFF. The CDR3 DNA reads TGTGCCAGCAGGGGGAACAGGGACGTAGGGTACACTGAAGCTTTCTTT.

In DNA form, the CDR3 reads TGTGCCAGCAGCTTGACAGGGGGCTCCTACGAGCAGTACTTC. Translating gives CASSLTGGSYEQYF. This chain joins TRBV6-5 and TRBJ2-7; 9 nucleotides agree with TRBD1. The CDR3 spans 14 residues. CDR1 MNHEY and CDR2 SVGAGI come from the germline V gene. The ends lost 6 bases at V and 0 bases at J; junction bases unmatched: 3.

V gene TRBV7-9 combines with J gene TRBJ1-4; D perhaps matches TRBD1 (6 bases). CDR1 is SEHNR, CDR2 FQNEAQ, per germline (reference sequence). There are 14 residues in the CDR3. Trimming took off 5 bases at V and 7 bases at J, with 14 bases between the two ends. CDR3 loop: CASSTRGGAEKLFF. The CDR3 region has the DNA TGTGCCAGCAGCACCAGGGGAGGGGCTGAAAAACTGTTTTTT.

V gene TRBV5-1 combines with J gene TRBJ2-2; D may be TRBD1 (6 bases). Per the germline V gene, CDR1 is SGHRS and CDR2 is YFSETQ. The V gene lost 2 bases and the J gene lost 7 bases, with 12 bases spanning the gap. The CDR3 runs to 14 residues. CDR3 DNA sequence: TGCGCCAGCAGCTTTACCCAGGGGCACGGGGAGCTGTTTTTT. Residues: CASSFTQGHGELFF.